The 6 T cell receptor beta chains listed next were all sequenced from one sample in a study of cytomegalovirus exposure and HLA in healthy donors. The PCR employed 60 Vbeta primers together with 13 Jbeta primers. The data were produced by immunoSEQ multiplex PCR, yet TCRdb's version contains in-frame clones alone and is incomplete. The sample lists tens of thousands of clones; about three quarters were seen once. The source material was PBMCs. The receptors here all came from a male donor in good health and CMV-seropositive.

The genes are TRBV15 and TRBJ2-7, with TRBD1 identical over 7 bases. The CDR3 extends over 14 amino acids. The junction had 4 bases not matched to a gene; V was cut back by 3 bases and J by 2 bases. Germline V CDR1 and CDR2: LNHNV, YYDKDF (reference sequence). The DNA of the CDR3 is TGTGCCACCAGCAGCCCGACAGGGCCCTACGAGCAGTACTTC. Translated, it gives CATSSPTGPYEQYF.

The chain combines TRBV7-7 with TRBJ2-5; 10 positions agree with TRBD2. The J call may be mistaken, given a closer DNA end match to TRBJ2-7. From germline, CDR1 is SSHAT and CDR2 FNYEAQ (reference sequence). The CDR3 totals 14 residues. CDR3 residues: CASSVSSGSYEQYF. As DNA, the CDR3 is TGTGCCAGCAGCGTCTCTAGCGGGAGCTACGAGCAGTACTTC.

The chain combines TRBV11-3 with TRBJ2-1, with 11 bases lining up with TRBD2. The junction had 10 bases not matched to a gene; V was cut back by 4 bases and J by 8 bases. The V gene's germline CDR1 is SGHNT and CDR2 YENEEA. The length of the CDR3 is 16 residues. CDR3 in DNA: TGTGCCAGCAGCTCGGCAACTAGCGGGAGTAGGGATGAGCAGTTCTTC. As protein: CASSSATSGSRDEQFF.

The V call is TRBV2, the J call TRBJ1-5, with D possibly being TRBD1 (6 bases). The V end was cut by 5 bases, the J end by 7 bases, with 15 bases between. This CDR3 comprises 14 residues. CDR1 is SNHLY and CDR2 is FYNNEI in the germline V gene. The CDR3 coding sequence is TGTGCCAGCAGTCAACAGGGTTCGCGGCAGCCCCAGCATTTT. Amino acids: CASSQQGSRQPQHF.

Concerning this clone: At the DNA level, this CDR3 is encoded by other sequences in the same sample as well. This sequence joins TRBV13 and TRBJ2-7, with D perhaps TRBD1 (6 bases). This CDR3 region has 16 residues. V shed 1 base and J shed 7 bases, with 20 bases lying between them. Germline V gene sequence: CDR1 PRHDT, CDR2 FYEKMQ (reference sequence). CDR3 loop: CASSLVGGFGRGEQYF. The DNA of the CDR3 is TGTGCCAGCAGCTTAGTAGGGGGATTCGGAAGGGGTGAGCAGTACTTC.

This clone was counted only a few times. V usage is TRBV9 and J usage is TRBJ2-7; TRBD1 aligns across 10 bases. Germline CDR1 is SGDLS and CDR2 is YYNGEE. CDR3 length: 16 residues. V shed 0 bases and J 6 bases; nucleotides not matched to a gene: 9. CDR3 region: CASSVAETGGTGEQYF. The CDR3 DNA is TGTGCCAGCAGCGTAGCAGAGACAGGGGGCACGGGCGAGCAGTACTTC.